The entry below describes one T cell receptor (beta chain). The record originates from a study of CD8 T cells in Susac syndrome. The CDR3 length is 15 residues. Germline values: CDR1 SGHTA, CDR2 FQGNSA. Trimming pared 1 base from V and 0 bases from J, leaving 8 bases between. Reverse transcription of about 0.45 to 1 ug RNA was performed with random hexamers. Via MiXCR, TCRdb re-called the immunoSEQ multiplex PCR reads, giving one row per CDR3 protein. Among about 75,000 distinct CDR3 sequences listed, around 94% were seen once. The chain is built from TRBV7-2 and TRBJ2-3; no clear D gene. The TCR originated in a human donor with Susac syndrome. The specimen sequenced was CD8+ T cells from PBMCs. CDR3 amino acids: CASSLGRASTDTQYF. For the CDR3, the DNA is TGTGCCAGCAGCTTAGGCCGGGCTAGCACAGATACGCAGTATTTT. Based on the CDR3 plus reference TRBV7-2 and TRBJ2-3, the full variable domain is GAGVSQSPSNKVTEKGKDVELRCDPISGHTALYWYRQSLGQGLEFLIYFQGNSAPDKSGLPSDRFSAERTGGSVSTLTIQRTQQEDSAVYLCASSLGRASTDTQYFGPGTRLTVL.